This TCR beta chain is from a study of T-cell reconstitution after alpha-beta-depleted transplantation in children (dated by TCRdb to about 2016). Turning to the overall study: Using TCR repertoire profiling, the study quantitatively followed how T-cell immune reconstitution unfolded in children after TCRalphabeta/CD19-depleted allogeneic hematopoietic cell transplantation. The paper as a whole reports these results and caveats: The high TCRbeta diversity at day 60 in some patients was ascribed to recipient T cells and intrathymic progenitors that had survived conditioning. Hyperexpanded clone frequencies declined over subsequent months; after one year, T-cell counts and TCRbeta diversity were mostly attributed to newly produced T cells. The apparently early recovery of alphabetaT-cell counts about two months after transplant reportedly depended on only several hundred rapidly expanded clones that came from non-depleted graft cells.

The intended sense of this specimen's treatment or condition label: allogeneic hematopoietic cell transplantation with graft depleted of TCRalphabeta T cells and CD19 B cells. TCRalphabeta/CD19-depleted allogeneic hematopoietic cell grafts were given to the transplant recipients, all of whom were children. According to the germline V gene (reference sequence), CDR1 reads DFQATT and CDR2 reads SNEGSKA. Cut back by 2 bases and 5 bases, the V and J ends lie 27 bases apart. From the cysteine up to the phenylalanine, the CDR3 has a length of 18 residues. Only the CDR3 region is kept as DNA, spanning 54 bases read in frame from base 1. Libraries were constructed by PCR. Data came from an Illumina HiSeq 2500. Molecular barcoding was employed in the preparation of TCR libraries, with unique molecular identifiers being used to normalize TCRbeta repertoire quantification. The public sequencing data were trimmed at Q25 with fastp and processed into clonotypes with MiXCR by TCRdb, which kept only in-frame beta chains. Rows matching on CDR3 protein sequence are summarized as one entry with the most common DNA and genes. Here the sample has roughly 670,000 distinct CDR3 sequences; 10% to 15% occur a single time. Jointly, the top ten make up approximately 0.8% of the sample.

For this clonotype: Its antigen specificity is not known. Per-base quality was not reported, and no clone a single base away is much larger than it.

The material sequenced was PBMCs, taken before TCRalphabeta/CD19-depleted stem cell transplant. The sequence derives from a girl aged 2 to 9 with congenital amegakaryocytic thrombocytopenia, due to receive a stem cell transplant. The chain employs TRBV20-1 and TRBJ2-5; too little of a D gene remains to name it. The DNA sequence follows: TGCAGTGCTAGACGGGCCGAGTCAGCCGCCAGCCCCCCGGAGACCCAGTACTTC. It is translated as CSARRAESAASPPETQYF.